This T cell receptor (beta chain) was documented in a study of blood T cell repertoires in COVID-19. Study-level background: The study drew acute and convalescent COVID-19 samples from the United States, Italy and Spain.

Authors' data handling: How many nucleated cells were present was estimated from reference gene primer amplification. Profiling relied on immunoSEQ multiplex PCR, and the TCRdb table lists in-frame clones only, not all of them. The V and J calls and clone size come from that table; D and trimming were worked out from the DNA. The sample lists roughly 80,000 clones; around 91% were seen once. The CDR3 loop spans 15 amino acids. The J segment lost 10 bases and the V segment lost 5 bases, leaving 6 bases of the junction unmatched. The germline V gene encodes CDR1 SEHNR and CDR2 FQNEAQ (reference sequence).

This clonotype originated in a woman between 45 and 65 years old in a cohort sampled during active COVID-19. The sequenced material came from peripheral blood. The chain carries TRBV7-9 and TRBJ2-1; 15 bases agree with TRBD2. CDR3 nucleotide sequence: TGTGCCAGCAGCACGGGACTAGCGGGAGGTCGCGAGCAGTTCTTC. Translation gives CASSTGLAGGREQFF.